These 14 T cell receptor beta chains originate from one sample sequenced in a study of T cells in Graves' hyperthyroidism and ophthalmopathy. Amplified regions were TCR beta CDR3 sequences from RNA transcripts. The study used the HTBI primer set for a first-round RT-PCR of the TCR CDR3. TCRdb used MiXCR to reprocess the multiplex PCR reads, holding one entry per CDR3 protein. The repertoire includes 270,000 or so distinct CDR3 sequences, less than 30% of them detected once, and about 25% sits in the top ten. Source material: blood. These receptors were collected from a man aged 40-49 years with Graves' hyperthyroidism that later progressed to Graves' ophthalmopathy.

J is TRBJ2-7 and V is TRBV28, with a weak D call TRBD1 (6 bases). The CDR3 is made up of 14 amino acids. Germline loops: CDR1 MDHEN, CDR2 SYDVKM. V lost 3 bases to trimming and J lost 4 bases, with 13 bases between them. The CDR3 loop is CASSFGTRVYEQYF. CDR3 nucleotides: TGTGCCAGCAGTTTTGGGACACGCGTATACGAGCAGTACTTC.

This clonotype was seen at least ten times. A much larger clonotype is one base distant, so this may be a read error. CDR3 protein: CSARDARGDVTGELFF. The CDR3 nucleotides read TGCAGTGCTAGAGACGCGCGGGGGGACGTCACCGGGGAGCTGTTTTTT. The rearrangement joins TRBV20-1 to TRBJ2-2, with TRBD2 identical over 8 bases. The CDR3 covers 16 residues. CDR1 and CDR2 from the germline V gene are DFQATT and SNEGSKA (reference sequence). With V trimmed by 0 bases and J by 4 bases, 7 bases remained unmatched.

CDR3 nucleotides: TGTGCCAGCGGGGCAGGGGGCAATCAGCCCCAGCATTTT. Translation: CASGAGGNQPQHF. The chain has TRBV12-3 or TRBV12-4 and TRBJ1-5, with D possibly being TRBD1 (6 bases). The CDR3 spans 13 residues. Trimming left V 8 bases short and J 2 bases short, with 10 bases between.

The V call is TRBV13, the J call TRBJ2-2; 10 bases match TRBD2. This CDR3 is 18 amino acids long. Germline lookup yields CDR1 PRHDT and CDR2 FYEKMQ (reference sequence). J was trimmed by 3 bases and V by 4 bases; bases with no gene match: 11. The chain's CDR3 is CASSSPPSGRAHTGELFF. CDR3 coding DNA: TGTGCCAGCAGCTCGCCCCCCAGCGGGAGGGCCCACACCGGGGAGCTGTTTTTT.

This clonotype was recorded only once. J is TRBJ2-7 and V is TRBV20-1; the match to TRBD1 covers 10 bases. The CDR3 contains 14 residues. Germline lookup yields CDR1 DFQATT and CDR2 SNEGSKA (reference sequence). V shed 5 bases and J 2 bases; nucleotides not matched to a gene: 6. This CDR3 is CSAFGQGGAYEQYF. For the CDR3, the DNA is TGCAGTGCTTTCGGACAGGGGGGTGCCTACGAGCAGTACTTC.

This clonotype showed up many times. The chain links TRBV10-3 to TRBJ1-2; TRBD1 agrees at 10 bases. Germline V lookup: CDR1 ENHRY, CDR2 SYGVKD. V shed 7 bases and J 4 bases; nucleotides not matched to a gene: 3. The CDR3 totals 13 residues. The CDR3 nucleotides are TGTGCCATCAATAGGGACAGGGGCTATGGCTACACCTTC. Amino acids: CAINRDRGYGYTF.

This clonotype was observed a few times. The DNA for the CDR3 is TGTGCCAGCTCTAGACAGGGAGGCACCGGGGAGCTGTTTTTT. It yields the protein CASSRQGGTGELFF. The J gene is TRBJ2-2, the V gene TRBV3-1; tentative D call: TRBD1 (7 bases). This CDR3 is built from 14 residues. V was cut by 8 bases and J by 4 bases, with 14 bases left in between. The germline V gene has CDR1 LGHDT and CDR2 YNNKEL (reference sequence).

This clonotype was counted at least ten times. CDR3 loop: CASSGTHSSYEQYF. The CDR3 DNA reads as TGTGCCAGTAGCGGAACCCACAGTTCCTACGAGCAGTACTTC. The chain links TRBV19 to TRBJ2-7; no clear D. Germline values: CDR1 LNHDA, CDR2 SQIVND (reference sequence). The CDR3 totals 14 residues. V dropped 6 bases and J dropped 1 base, with 13 bases sitting between them.

Worth noting for this clonotype: A read error is possible here, since a much larger clone lies one base away. The genes are TRBV7-8 and TRBJ1-2; D is unresolved. CDR3 length: 16 amino acids. The germline V gene encodes CDR1 SGHVS and CDR2 FQNEAQ. The chain's CDR3 is CASNLAVGGIRYGYTF. In DNA, the CDR3 is TGTGCCAGCAACTTAGCGGTTGGTGGGATTCGGTATGGCTACACCTTC.

This chain links TRBV18 with TRBJ1-5; 11 nucleotides align to TRBD1. The CDR3 runs to 17 residues. V lost 5 bases to trimming and J lost 5 bases; unmatched junction nucleotides: 11. Germline V gene sequence: CDR1 KGHSH, CDR2 LQKENI. The CDR3, as DNA: TGTGCCAGCTCATCCGGGACAGGGGGTATGTCGGATCAGCCCCAGCATTTT. Protein sequence: CASSSGTGGMSDQPQHF.

In this sample, this clonotype turned up many times. The chain carries TRBV10-3 and TRBJ1-1; 7 bases fit TRBD1. Unmatched junction bases numbered 0, after V lost 4 bases and J lost 1 base. Per germline, CDR1 ENHRY and CDR2 SYGVKD. CDR3 size: 13 residues. CDR3 nucleotides: TGTGCCATCAGTGGGACAGGGAACACTGAAGCTTTCTTT. This encodes CAISGTGNTEAFF.

This clonotype occurred many times. The chain is built from TRBV6-1 and TRBJ2-2; possibly TRBD1 for D (5 bases). Germline CDR1 and CDR2: MNHNS and SASEGT. CDR3 size: 15 residues. V shed 4 bases and J shed 5 bases, with 14 bases lying between them. The CDR3 DNA follows: TGTGCCAGCAGTGCCAGGGAAATCGGAACCGGGGAGCTGTTTTTT. It codes for CASSAREIGTGELFF.

This clonotype was seen at least ten times. This chain uses TRBV6-5 with TRBJ1-5, with D perhaps TRBD1 (6 bases). The germline V gene encodes CDR1 MNHEY and CDR2 SVGAGI. Trimming left V 0 bases short and J 5 bases short, with 14 bases between. The length of the CDR3 is 16 residues. The CDR3 loop is CASSYSRGGVDQPQHF. CDR3 nucleotide sequence: TGTGCCAGCAGTTACTCGAGGGGGGGAGTCGATCAGCCCCAGCATTTT.

This clonotype has a count of ten or more. The chain has TRBV7-2 and TRBJ1-1; D remains ambiguous. Trimming took off 4 bases at V and 6 bases at J, with 18 bases between the two ends. Germline values: CDR1 SGHTA, CDR2 FQGNSA. CDR3 size: 15 residues. CDR3 sequence reads: CASSSPGKISAEAFF. The DNA of the CDR3 is TGTGCCAGCAGCTCGCCCGGGAAGATTAGCGCTGAAGCTTTCTTT.